What follows is one TCR beta chain and its context. The record originates from a study of T cell changes during pregnancy in multiple sclerosis. The CDR3 contains 14 residues. Germline V gene sequence: CDR1 SGHVS, CDR2 FNYEAQ. The ends were cut back, 5 bases at V and 7 bases at J, with 15 bases in the middle. The assay was immunoSEQ multiplex PCR, and TCRdb's table has in-frame clones only and misses some. The data show about 46,000 clones, approximately 90% seen once. This chain joins TRBV7-6 and TRBJ1-5; D remains unclear. This material consisted of CD8+ T cells from peripheral blood mononuclear cells, taken in the second trimester of pregnancy. The receptor was derived from a female donor with multiple sclerosis, enrolled in a pregnancy study. The DNA of the CDR3 is TGTGCCAGCAGCCCTGTTGGACTAAGGCAGCCCCAGCATTTT. Residues: CASSPVGLRQPQHF.